This record concerns one TCR beta chain sequence. In the original processing: Researchers report that nucleated cell counts were estimated from reference gene primer amplification. Data came from immunoSEQ multiplex PCR; TCRdb stores just in-frame clones and leaves some out. V, J and clone size derive from that table, while D and trimming were established from the DNA sequence. This sample has about 330,000 clones, with 85% to 90% found just once. Individuals drawn from 24 US areas were about 18 to 90 years old. Clinical history reported by participants formed the basis on which cohorts were assigned. The data are from a study of blood T cell repertoires in COVID-19. For the study at large: The analysed material was cDNA or gDNA that came from T cells, B-cell-depleted T cells, or PBMCs.

Germline V gene sequence: CDR1 MNHEY, CDR2 SMNVEV (reference sequence). Trimming left V 5 bases short and J 5 bases short, with 4 bases between. This CDR3 is 11 amino acids long. The chain couples TRBV27 to TRBJ1-5; D not resolved. The sequenced sample was PBMCs or T cells enriched from blood (not recorded which). The source is a woman younger than 30 who had recovered from COVID-19. CDR3 amino acids: CASSADQPQHF. CDR3 nucleotide sequence: TGTGCCAGCAGTGCGGATCAGCCCCAGCATTTT.